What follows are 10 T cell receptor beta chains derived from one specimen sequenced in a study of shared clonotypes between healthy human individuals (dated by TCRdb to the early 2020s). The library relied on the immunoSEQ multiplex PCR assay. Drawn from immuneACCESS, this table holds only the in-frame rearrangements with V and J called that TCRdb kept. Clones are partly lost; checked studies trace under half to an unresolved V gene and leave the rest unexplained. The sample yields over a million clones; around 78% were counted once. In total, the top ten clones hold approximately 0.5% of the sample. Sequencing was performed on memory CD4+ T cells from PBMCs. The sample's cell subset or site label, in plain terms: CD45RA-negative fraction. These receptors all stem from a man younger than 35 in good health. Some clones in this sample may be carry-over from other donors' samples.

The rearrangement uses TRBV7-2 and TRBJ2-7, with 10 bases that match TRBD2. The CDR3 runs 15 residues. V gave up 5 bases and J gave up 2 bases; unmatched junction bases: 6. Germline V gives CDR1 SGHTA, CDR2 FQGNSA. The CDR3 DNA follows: TGTGCCAGCAGCCCACTAGCGGGAAGTACCTACGAGCAGTACTTC. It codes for CASSPLAGSTYEQYF.

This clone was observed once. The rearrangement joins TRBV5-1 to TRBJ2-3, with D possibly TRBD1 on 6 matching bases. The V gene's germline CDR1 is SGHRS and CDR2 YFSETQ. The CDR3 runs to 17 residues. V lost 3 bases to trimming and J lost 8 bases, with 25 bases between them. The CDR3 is CASSCEPWEGPQGTQYF. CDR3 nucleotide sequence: TGCGCCAGCAGCTGCGAACCCTGGGAAGGGCCACAGGGTACGCAGTATTTT.

The CDR3 loop reads CASSLAGEGTGELFF. CDR3 in DNA: TGTGCCAGCAGTTTAGCGGGCGAGGGGACCGGGGAGCTGTTTTTT. V gene TRBV28 combines with J gene TRBJ2-2; the D call may be TRBD1 or TRBD2 (5 bases each). CDR1 MDHEN and CDR2 SYDVKM come from the germline V gene. V lost 2 bases to trimming and J lost 5 bases, with 12 bases between them. This CDR3 contains 15 residues.

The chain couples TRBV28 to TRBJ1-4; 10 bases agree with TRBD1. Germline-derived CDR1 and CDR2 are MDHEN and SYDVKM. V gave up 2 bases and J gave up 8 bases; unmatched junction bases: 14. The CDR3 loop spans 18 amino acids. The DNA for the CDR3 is TGTGCCAGCAGTTTACAAATTGGAACCGGGACAGGGGACGAAAAACTGTTTTTT. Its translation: CASSLQIGTGTGDEKLFF. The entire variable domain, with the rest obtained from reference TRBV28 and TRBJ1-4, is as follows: DVKVTQSSRYLVKRTGEKVFLECVQDMDHENMFWYRQDPGLGLRLIYFSYDVKMKEKGDIPEGYSVSREKKERFSLILESASTNQTSMYLCASSLQIGTGTGDEKLFFGSGTQLSVL.

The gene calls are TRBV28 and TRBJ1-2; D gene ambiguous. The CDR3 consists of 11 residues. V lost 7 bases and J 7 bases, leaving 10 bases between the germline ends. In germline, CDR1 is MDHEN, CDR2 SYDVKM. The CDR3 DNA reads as TGTGCCAGCACCCGACAAAGTGGCTACACCTTC. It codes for CASTRQSGYTF.

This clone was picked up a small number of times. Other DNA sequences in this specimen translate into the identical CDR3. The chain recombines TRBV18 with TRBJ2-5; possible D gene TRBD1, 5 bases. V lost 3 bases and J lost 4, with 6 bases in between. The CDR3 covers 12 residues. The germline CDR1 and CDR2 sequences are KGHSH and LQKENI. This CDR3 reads CASSPDRETQYF. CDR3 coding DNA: TGTGCCAGCTCACCCGACAGAGAGACCCAGTACTTC.

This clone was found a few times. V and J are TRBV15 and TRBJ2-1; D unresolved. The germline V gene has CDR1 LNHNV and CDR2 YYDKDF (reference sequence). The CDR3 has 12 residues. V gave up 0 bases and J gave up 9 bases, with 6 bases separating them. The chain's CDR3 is CATSRDAIEQFF. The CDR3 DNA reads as TGTGCCACCAGCAGAGATGCTATTGAGCAGTTCTTC.

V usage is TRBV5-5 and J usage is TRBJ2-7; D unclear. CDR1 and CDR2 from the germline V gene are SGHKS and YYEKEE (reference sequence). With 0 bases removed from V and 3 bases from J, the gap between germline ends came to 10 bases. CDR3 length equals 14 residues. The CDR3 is CASSLGVRSYEQYF. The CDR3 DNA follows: TGTGCCAGCAGCTTGGGGGTCCGAAGCTACGAGCAGTACTTC.

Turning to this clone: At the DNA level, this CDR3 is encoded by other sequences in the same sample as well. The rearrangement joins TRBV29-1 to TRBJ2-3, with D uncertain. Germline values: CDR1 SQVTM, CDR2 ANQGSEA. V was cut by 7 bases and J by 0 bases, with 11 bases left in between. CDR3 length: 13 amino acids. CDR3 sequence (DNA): TGCAGCGCTGCACGGACGAGCACAGATACGCAGTATTTT. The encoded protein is CSAARTSTDTQYF.

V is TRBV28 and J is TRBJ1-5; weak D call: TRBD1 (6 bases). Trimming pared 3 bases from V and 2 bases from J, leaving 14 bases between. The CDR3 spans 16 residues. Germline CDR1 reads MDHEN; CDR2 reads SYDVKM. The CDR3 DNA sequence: TGTGCCAGCAGTTTTTTGGGGTCAGGGGGCAATCAGCCCCAGCATTTT. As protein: CASSFLGSGGNQPQHF.